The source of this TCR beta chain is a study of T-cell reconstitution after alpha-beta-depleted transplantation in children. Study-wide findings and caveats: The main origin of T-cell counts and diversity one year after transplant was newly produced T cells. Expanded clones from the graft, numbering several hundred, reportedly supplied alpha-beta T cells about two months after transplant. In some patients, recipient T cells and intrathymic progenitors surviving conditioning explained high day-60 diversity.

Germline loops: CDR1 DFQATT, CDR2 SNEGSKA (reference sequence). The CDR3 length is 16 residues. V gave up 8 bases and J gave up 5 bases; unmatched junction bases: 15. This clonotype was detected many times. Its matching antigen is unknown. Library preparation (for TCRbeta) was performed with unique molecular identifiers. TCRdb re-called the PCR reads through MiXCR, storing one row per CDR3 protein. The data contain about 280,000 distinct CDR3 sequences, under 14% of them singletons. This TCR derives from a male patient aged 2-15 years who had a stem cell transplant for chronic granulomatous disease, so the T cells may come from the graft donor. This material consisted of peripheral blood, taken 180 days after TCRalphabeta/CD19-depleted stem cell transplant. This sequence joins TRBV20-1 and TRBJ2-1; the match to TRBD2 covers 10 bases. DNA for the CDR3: TGCAGTACTTCCCGCCTTCTAGCGGGAGAGCACAATGAGCAGTTCTTC. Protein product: CSTSRLLAGEHNEQFF.